This T cell receptor beta chain was documented in a study of quantifying T cell responses using KT2 cells. In the study overall: RNA was reverse transcribed with TCR alpha and beta constant-region primers. A predetermined fluorescence threshold ended the second PCR, run as a qPCR. Regarding the study as a whole: Detection of KT2 sequences held at the lowest tested level, about one cell per 100,000 PBMC. Counts of KT2 alpha and beta sequences rose linearly with the number of KT2 cells added.

Remarks on this clonotype: Its antigen is as yet unknown.

The sample is PBMC spiked with counted cells of clone KT2. The CDR3 covers 17 residues. Germline CDR1 SNHLY, CDR2 FYNNEI. J lost 0 bases, V lost 6 bases, and 10 bases had no gene match. Each cDNA got a UMI-containing oligo ligated at its 3' end. First-round PCR used about 4 cycles and beta primers RC1.1 and RC1.2 covering TRBC1 and TRBC2. TCRdb analysed the UMI-ligation and nested PCR reads with MiXCR anew, one entry per CDR3 protein. Among over 55,000 distinct CDR3 sequences, around 12% were seen once, and the ten largest hold about 9.7%. The sequence was collected from a human donor. The source material was PBMCs spiked with cells of the T cell clone KT2. The chain joins TRBV2 to TRBJ2-2; 7 bases line up with TRBD1. CDR3: CASSRGGWVANTGELFF. In nucleotides, the CDR3 is TGTGCCAGCAGCCGAGGGGGCTGGGTTGCGAACACCGGGGAGCTGTTTTTT.